These 8 T cell receptor beta chains were sequenced from one sample in a study of identical twins. TCRdb ran MiXCR on the 5' RACE reads and lists one entry per CDR3 protein. In the table there are 200,000 to 250,000 distinct CDR3 sequences, approximately 8.3% of which are singletons. The data were also submitted as part of a second study, on yellow fever vaccine responses in identical twins.

The specimen sequenced was memory (CD45RO+) T cells sorted from blood. Receptors originate from a woman between 18 and 29 years old in good health.

There are a few counts of this clonotype. V gene TRBV7-2 combines with J gene TRBJ2-3; 12 bases fit TRBD2. The trim removed 0 bases at V and 5 bases at J, leaving 6 bases unmatched. Germline-derived CDR1 and CDR2 are SGHTA and FQGNSA. This CDR3 has 17 residues. CDR3 sequence reads: CASSLAPSGGAGDTQYF. CDR3 bases: TGTGCCAGCAGCTTAGCCCCTAGCGGGGGGGCGGGAGATACGCAGTATTTT.

This clonotype was seen only a few times. This chain links TRBV11-2 with TRBJ2-3; D is possibly TRBD2 (5 bases). V lost 4 bases and J 2 bases, leaving 13 bases between the germline ends. The CDR3 totals 15 residues. The germline V gene has CDR1 SGHAT and CDR2 FQNNGV. In nucleotides, the CDR3 is TGTGCCAGCAGCTGGAGCGGAGCCCTCACAGATACGCAGTATTTT. It codes for CASSWSGALTDTQYF.

The rearrangement links TRBV3-1 to TRBJ2-3; 7 nucleotides line up with TRBD2. Trimming at V came to 0 bases and at J to 10 bases, leaving 13 bases not matched to a gene. Per germline, CDR1 LGHDT and CDR2 YNNKEL (reference sequence). The CDR3 sequence is 16 residues long. The CDR3 here is CASSQDRLAAKTSQYF. DNA for the CDR3: TGTGCCAGCAGCCAAGATCGTCTAGCGGCGAAGACCTCGCAGTATTTT.

This clonotype occurred many times. This sequence joins TRBV28 and TRBJ1-2; the match to TRBD1 covers 7 bases. Germline lookup yields CDR1 MDHEN and CDR2 SYDVKM. The CDR3 spans 14 residues. Unmatched junction bases numbered 2, after V lost 2 bases and J lost 2 bases. Written as DNA, the CDR3 is TGTGCCAGCAGTTTACTGGGACAGAACTATGGCTACACCTTC. It codes for CASSLLGQNYGYTF.

This clonotype was seen only a few times. The rearrangement joins TRBV7-2 to TRBJ2-5; 7 bases are shared with TRBD1. Germline V CDR1 and CDR2: SGHTA, FQGNSA. V trimming: 3 bases; J trimming: 0 bases; junction bases outside the gene matches: 7. The CDR3 totals 16 residues. The CDR3 coding sequence is TGTGCCAGCAGCTTTAGACAGGGCCTTCACCAAGAGACCCAGTACTTC. Translating it yields CASSFRQGLHQETQYF.

This clonotype came up many times. The chain recombines TRBV5-1 with TRBJ2-3; TRBD2 matches at 13 bases. The CDR3 spans 15 residues. Looked up from germline, CDR1 is SGHRS and CDR2 is YFSETQ. Trimming cost V 4 bases and J 4 bases; bases outside gene matches: 3. The CDR3 DNA reads as TGCGCCAGCAGCACTAGCGGGAGGGGCCCAGATACGCAGTATTTT. Its translation is CASSTSGRGPDTQYF.

This clonotype was seen at least ten times. The V gene is TRBV15, the J gene TRBJ2-2; 8 bases line up with TRBD2. The V gene's germline CDR1 is LNHNV and CDR2 YYDKDF (reference sequence). There are 15 residues in the CDR3. Losses at the gene ends were 0 bases for V and 4 bases for J; bases not matched to a gene: 1. In DNA form, the CDR3 reads TGTGCCACCAGCAGAGACGGGAGGGTCACCGGGGAGCTGTTTTTT. Translated: CATSRDGRVTGELFF.

J is TRBJ1-1 and V is TRBV6-5; the D gene is possibly TRBD1 (6 bases). V was cut by 6 bases and J by 10 bases, with 15 bases left in between. The germline V gene encodes CDR1 MNHEY and CDR2 SVGAGI. The CDR3 length is 12 residues. The CDR3 nucleotides are TGTGCCAGCAGGTCCGGGAGGGGGAGAGCTTTCTTT. This sequence encodes CASRSGRGRAFF.